This T cell receptor beta chain was recorded in a study of cytomegalovirus exposure and HLA in healthy donors. The study's findings and limits: Reportedly, cytomegalovirus status was diagnosed with high sensitivity and specificity.

Method: immunoSEQ multiplex PCR; TCRdb's copy keeps in-frame clones and lacks some. The data show approximately 160,000 clones, less than 90% seen once. Remarks on this clone: Its target is unknown.

The CDR3 has 13 residues. Germline lookup yields CDR1 LNHNV and CDR2 YYDKDF (reference sequence). Between the trimmed V and J ends, which lost 1 base and 5 bases, there was a span of 9 bases. The study drew the donors from its approximately 130-subject validation cohort, separate from the approximately 700-subject first cohort. The sequence was collected from a man aged 25-45 years in good health and CMV-seropositive. V usage is TRBV15 and J usage is TRBJ2-7; D perhaps matches TRBD1 (6 bases). Sequences were obtained from PBMCs. The CDR3 sequence is CATSRAGGHEQYF. The DNA for the CDR3 is TGTGCCACCAGCAGAGCTGGGGGCCACGAGCAGTACTTC.